This T cell receptor beta chain was retrieved from a study of blood T cell repertoires in COVID-19. Trimming stripped 0 bases from V and 6 bases from J, with 9 bases between. The CDR3 has 13 residues. Germline V lookup: CDR1 MGHRA, CDR2 YSYEKL. In the study's own analysis: Amplification of reference gene primers was used by the study to estimate nucleated cell counts. The assay was immunoSEQ multiplex PCR, and TCRdb's table has in-frame clones only and misses some. V and J calls and clone size are those listed in that table; D and trimming were worked out from the DNA. The table records under 150,000 clones, around four fifths of them present only once.

The chain uses TRBV4-1 and TRBJ2-7; no firm D call. This sequence was found in a human donor in a cohort sampled during active COVID-19. The specimen was peripheral blood. The CDR3 nucleotides read TGCGCCAGCAGCCAAGATCTCAGGTCCGAGCAGTACTTC. Translated, it gives CASSQDLRSEQYF.